This entry is about one T cell receptor (beta chain). One end of the junction does not line up with germline, which may come from a read error. The method was immunoSEQ multiplex PCR; TCRdb's version includes in-frame clones alone and lacks a portion of them. This table has over 95,000 clones, 80% to 95% appearing once. The germline CDR1 and CDR2 sequences are SSHAT and FNYEAQ (reference sequence). The CDR3 sequence is 13 residues long. The data were taken from a study of T cell responses to AZD1222 COVID-19 vaccine. This chain uses TRBV7-7 with TRBJ1-1, with D possibly TRBD1 on 6 matching bases. This TCR was recovered from an adult in good health. This specimen was peripheral blood, taken on day 0 of AZD1222 vaccination. CDR3 region: CASSPPGQPEAFF. In nucleotides, the CDR3 is TGTGCTAGCAGCCCCCCCGGACAGCCTGAAGCTTTCTTT.